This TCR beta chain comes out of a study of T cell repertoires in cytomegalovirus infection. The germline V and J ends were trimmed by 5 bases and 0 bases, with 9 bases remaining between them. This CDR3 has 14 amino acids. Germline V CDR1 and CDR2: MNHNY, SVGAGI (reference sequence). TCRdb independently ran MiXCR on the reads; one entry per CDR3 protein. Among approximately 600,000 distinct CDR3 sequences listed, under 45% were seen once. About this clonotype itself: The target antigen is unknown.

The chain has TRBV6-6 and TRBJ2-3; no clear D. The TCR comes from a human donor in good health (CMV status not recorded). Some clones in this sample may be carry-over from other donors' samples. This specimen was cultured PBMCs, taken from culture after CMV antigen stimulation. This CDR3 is CASSADQSTDTQYF. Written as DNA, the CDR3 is TGTGCCAGCAGTGCCGATCAGAGCACAGATACGCAGTATTTT.